This entry lists 24 T cell receptor beta chains sequenced from one sample in a study of blood T cell repertoires in COVID-19 (dated by TCRdb to 2018 to 2020). Library method: the immunoSEQ multiplex PCR assay. In its TCRdb copy, this immuneACCESS table keeps in-frame sequences only and misses some clones. Where compared with another copy, unresolved V genes explain less than half of these, and the others have no known cause. This sample is represented by 150,000 to 200,000 clones; 75% to 90% of them were singletons. 10% to 15% of the sample is in the top ten clones. Material for sequencing was PBMCs or T cells enriched from blood (not recorded which). The receptors shown here come from a woman aged 55-75 years who had recovered from COVID-19.

The V and J genes are TRBV7-9 and TRBJ1-1, with TRBD1 as a possible D gene (6 bases). CDR3 length: 13 residues. V was pared by 5 bases and J by 9 bases, with 16 bases between. Germline assignment: CDR1 SEHNR and CDR2 FQNEAQ (reference sequence). This CDR3 is CASSVGTQGKAFF. The CDR3, as DNA: TGTGCCAGCAGCGTAGGAACTCAGGGGAAAGCTTTCTTT.

In this sample, this clone turned up a few times. This sequence joins TRBV7-6 and TRBJ2-2; D may be TRBD1 (6 bases). The CDR3 extends over 15 amino acids. The germline gives CDR1 SGHVS, CDR2 FNYEAQ. V was shortened by 1 base and J by 3 bases, with 9 bases between the two germline ends. As DNA, the CDR3 is TGTGCCAGCAGCTTAGGGGCAGGGGACACCGGGGAGCTGTTTTTT. Translating it yields CASSLGAGDTGELFF.

The V gene is TRBV9, the J gene TRBJ2-3; maybe TRBD2 (6 bases). Per the germline V gene, CDR1 is SGDLS and CDR2 is YYNGEE. CDR3 size: 17 residues. V lost 1 base, J lost 2 bases, and 17 bases lay in between. The CDR3 reads CASSVQGRTPSTDTQYF. The CDR3 nucleotides are TGTGCCAGCAGCGTACAAGGGAGGACGCCCTCCACAGATACGCAGTATTTT.

V is TRBV4-1 and J is TRBJ2-7, with 11 bases lining up with TRBD1. This CDR3 has 17 residues. V was pared by 4 bases and J by 5 bases, with 13 bases of the junction left unmatched. Germline V lookup: CDR1 MGHRA, CDR2 YSYEKL. The CDR3 region has the DNA TGCGCCAGCAGCCCCCTGGACAGGGGGCGCGGGTTCAACGAGCAGTACTTC. Its protein product is CASSPLDRGRGFNEQYF.

V usage is TRBV7-3 and J usage is TRBJ1-1; 11 bases match TRBD1. After removal of 4 bases from V and 4 bases from J, the junction contained 2 bases not matched to a gene. CDR3 size: 14 residues. CDR1 and CDR2 (germline): SGHTA, FQGTGA. CDR3 bases: TGTGCCAGCAGCTGGGACAGGGGGAGCACTGAAGCTTTCTTT. It translates to CASSWDRGSTEAFF.

This clone was counted once. V and J are TRBV4-1 and TRBJ2-3; possibly TRBD2 for D (6 bases). CDR3 length: 18 amino acids. CDR1 and CDR2 from the germline V gene are MGHRA and YSYEKL. Trimming cost V 2 bases and J 2 bases, with 20 bases left between them. The CDR3 nucleotides read TGCGCCAGCAGCCAATTCCCGGGACGTGCGGGGCCCACAGATACGCAGTATTTT. Protein product: CASSQFPGRAGPTDTQYF.

The rearrangement uses TRBV27 and TRBJ2-7; TRBD1 agrees at 9 bases. Germline CDR1 and CDR2: MNHEY and SMNVEV (reference sequence). The CDR3 loop spans 13 amino acids. With 6 bases clipped from V and 6 bases from J, the junction kept 6 bases outside the gene matches. CDR3 DNA: TGTGCCAGCAGCCCGGGACAGGGTATCGAGCAGTACTTC. This encodes CASSPGQGIEQYF.

This clone showed up just a few times. This chain joins TRBV5-4 and TRBJ1-5; D possibly corresponds to TRBD1 (6 bases). CDR1 is SGHNT and CDR2 is YYREEE in the germline V gene (reference sequence). The CDR3 sequence is 13 residues long. V lost 4 bases to trimming and J lost 5 bases, with 10 bases between them. The CDR3 DNA sequence: TGTGCCAGCAGCGAGGACAGACATCAGCCCCAGCATTTT. It codes for CASSEDRHQPQHF.

The gene calls are TRBV28 and TRBJ2-5, with TRBD2 as a possible D gene (5 bases). This CDR3 region has 15 residues. Germline CDR1 MDHEN, CDR2 SYDVKM. Trimming cost V 5 bases and J 1 base, with 14 bases left between them. The CDR3 loop reads CASSPRGSFQETQYF. The CDR3 DNA follows: TGTGCCAGCAGTCCTCGAGGGTCCTTCCAAGAGACCCAGTACTTC.

This CDR3 is CATRTTGTGGYGYTF. As DNA, the CDR3 is TGTGCCACTCGGACTACCGGGACAGGGGGCTATGGCTACACCTTC. This chain joins TRBV27 and TRBJ1-2; 11 bases match TRBD1. Trimming cost V 10 bases and J 4 bases; bases outside gene matches: 11. The CDR3 totals 15 residues. Germline V lookup: CDR1 MNHEY, CDR2 SMNVEV (reference sequence).

The chain employs TRBV12-5 and TRBJ2-1, with TRBD1 as a possible D gene (6 bases). Trimming removed 5 bases at V and 10 bases at J, with 9 bases between. The germline V gene encodes CDR1 LGHNT and CDR2 FRNRAP. The CDR3 runs 11 residues. CDR3 in DNA: TGTGCTAGTGGTCCCGACAGGGAGCAGTTCTTC. Amino acid sequence: CASGPDREQFF.

The V and J genes are TRBV5-1 and TRBJ1-1, with D possibly TRBD1 on 6 matching bases. CDR3 size: 13 residues. Per the germline V gene, CDR1 is SGHRS and CDR2 is YFSETQ. V was trimmed by 3 bases and J by 10 bases, leaving 16 bases between them. The CDR3 DNA reads as TGCGCCAGCAGCTACGAGACAGGACTCCGAGCTTTCTTT. This codes for CASSYETGLRAFF.

The chain employs TRBV4-1 and TRBJ1-5; maybe TRBD1 (5 bases). The CDR3 consists of 16 residues. Germline V gene lookup returns CDR1 MGHRA and CDR2 YSYEKL. V dropped 2 bases and J dropped 0 bases, with 11 bases sitting between them. CDR3 residues: CASSQMTAYSNQPQHF. In nucleotides, the CDR3 is TGCGCCAGCAGCCAAATGACAGCGTATAGCAATCAGCCCCAGCATTTT.

This sequence joins TRBV7-9 and TRBJ1-4; 7 bases line up with TRBD1. The V gene's germline CDR1 is SEHNR and CDR2 FQNEAQ (reference sequence). V lost 4 bases to trimming and J lost 7 bases; unmatched junction nucleotides: 6. CDR3 size: 14 residues. DNA of the CDR3: TGTGCCAGCAGCTCCCAGGGGGGAGGTGAAAAACTGTTTTTT. It is translated as CASSSQGGGEKLFF. The full variable domain, in which reference TRBV7-9 and TRBJ1-4 provide the parts outside the CDR3, is DTGVSQNPRHKITKRGQNVTFRCDPISEHNRLYWYRQTLGQGPEFLTYFQNEAQLEKSRLLSDRFSAERPKGSFSTLEIQRTEQGDSAMYLCASSSQGGGEKLFFGSGTQLSVL.

This chain links TRBV6-6 with TRBJ2-3; maybe TRBD2 (6 bases). The ends were cut back, 5 bases at V and 3 bases at J, with 12 bases in the middle. Germline CDR1 and CDR2: MNHNY and SVGAGI (reference sequence). There are 14 residues in the CDR3. The CDR3 loop is CASSQGLRTDTQYF. CDR3 bases: TGTGCCAGCAGTCAGGGACTCCGAACAGATACGCAGTATTTT.

V and J are TRBV28 and TRBJ1-5; 7 bases line up with TRBD1. Per the germline V gene, CDR1 is MDHEN and CDR2 is SYDVKM. The J segment lost 5 bases and the V segment lost 5 bases, leaving 18 bases of the junction unmatched. CDR3 length: 18 amino acids. The CDR3 sequence is CASSPRRLEGAVYQPQHF. The CDR3 DNA reads as TGTGCCAGCAGTCCCCGTCGCCTAGAGGGGGCCGTTTATCAGCCCCAGCATTTT.

This clone was seen a single time. This chain connects TRBV5-1 to TRBJ2-2; D is possibly TRBD1 (5 bases). The CDR3 runs to 15 residues. From germline, CDR1 is SGHRS and CDR2 YFSETQ. The V gene lost 2 bases and the J gene lost 4 bases, with 12 bases spanning the gap. CDR3 protein: CASSFDSRVTGELFF. CDR3 coding DNA: TGCGCCAGCAGCTTCGATTCCAGGGTCACCGGGGAGCTGTTTTTT.

This clone was seen a few times. The genes are TRBV4-1 and TRBJ2-1; possible D gene TRBD2, 5 bases. CDR1 MGHRA and CDR2 YSYEKL come from the germline V gene. The CDR3 length is 12 residues. Trimming stripped 1 base from V and 13 bases from J, with 11 bases between. CDR3: CASSQVGGPQFF. The CDR3 nucleotides are TGCGCCAGCAGCCAAGTTGGAGGACCCCAGTTCTTC.

The chain's CDR3 is CASSLAPQIISPLHF. CDR3 sequence (DNA): TGCGCCAGCAGCTTGGCTCCACAGATAATCTCACCCCTCCACTTT. The chain combines TRBV5-1 with TRBJ1-6; D gene uncertain. CDR1 is SGHRS, CDR2 YFSETQ, per germline. V was pared by 0 bases and J by 10 bases, with 14 bases between. The CDR3 extends over 15 amino acids.

The chain employs TRBV5-4 and TRBJ1-4; D is unresolved. Trimming took 2 bases from V and 5 from J, leaving 16 bases between them. Germline CDR1 and CDR2: SGHNT and YYREEE (reference sequence). The CDR3 extends over 16 amino acids. CDR3 sequence reads: CASSFENSGENEKLFF. CDR3 sequence (DNA): TGTGCCAGCAGCTTTGAAAACAGCGGGGAGAATGAAAAACTGTTTTTT.

The chain couples TRBV3-1 (or the pseudogene TRBV3-2) to TRBJ2-1; a possible D gene is TRBD2 (5 bases). From germline, CDR1 is LGHDT and CDR2 YNNKEL (reference sequence). V was shortened by 5 bases and J by 0 bases, with 14 bases between the two germline ends. There are 16 residues in the CDR3. The CDR3 spells CASSFGGPSSYNEQFF. The CDR3 coding sequence is TGTGCCAGCAGCTTCGGCGGGCCTAGCTCCTACAATGAGCAGTTCTTC.

This sequence joins TRBV28 and TRBJ1-2, with D possibly being TRBD1 (5 bases). Trimming pared 3 bases from V and 0 bases from J, leaving 11 bases between. This CDR3 spans 15 amino acids. Germline V gives CDR1 MDHEN, CDR2 SYDVKM. The CDR3 DNA follows: TGTGCCAGCAGTTTGCCGGGGGAAACTAACTATGGCTACACCTTC. This translates into CASSLPGETNYGYTF.

This clone has just one count. The chain has TRBV3-1 (or the pseudogene TRBV3-2) and TRBJ1-2; D may be TRBD1 (5 bases). V was clipped by 0 bases and J by 7 bases, with 9 bases between them. The CDR3 totals 13 residues. Germline CDR1 LGHDT, CDR2 YNNKEL (reference sequence). CDR3 nucleotides: TGTGCCAGCAGCCAAGATAGGGGAAGTGGCTACACCTTC. Translated: CASSQDRGSGYTF.

The chain employs TRBV4-1 and TRBJ1-6; D call uncertain. CDR3 size: 15 residues. The germline gives CDR1 MGHRA, CDR2 YSYEKL. The V end lost 1 base, the J end lost 3 bases, and 7 bases lay between the germline ends. CDR3 sequence: CASSQGLNYNSPLHF. The CDR3 DNA reads TGCGCCAGCAGCCAAGGACTGAACTATAATTCACCCCTCCACTTT.